This TCR beta chain was sequenced in a study of Ad26.COV2.S vaccination and SARS-CoV-2 variants. Study context: The authors gave Ad26.COV2.S intramuscularly, either once or twice 56 days apart.

Broader study findings: Analyses that measured TCR breadth and depth may have underestimated total T cell responses.

TCRdb's table, derived via immunoSEQ multiplex PCR, lists solely in-frame clones and lacks some. This sample yields 410,000 or so clones, of which approximately 90% are seen a single time; 9.5% to 15% belongs to the top ten. Indicated treatment: roughly 20 received Ad26.COV2.S at low or high dose, single or two shots; roughly five received placebo; per-sample allocation not given. It was on day 63 after the first vaccine or placebo injection that samples were taken. The shot given was an Ad26 vector that makes Wuhan-strain SARS-CoV-2 spike. Regarding this clone: Its antigen is undetermined.

V was clipped by 2 bases and J by 1 base, with 10 bases between them. The CDR3 is made up of 15 amino acids. CDR1 is SGHKS and CDR2 is YYEKEE in the germline V gene (reference sequence). This receptor was identified in a person between 18 and 65 years old who received the Ad26.COV2.S COVID-19 vaccine or a placebo. The material was peripheral blood, obtained in a trial of Ad26.COV2.S vaccine versus placebo. The chain couples TRBV5-5 to TRBJ2-1; a weak D match, TRBD2 (6 bases). The CDR3 coding sequence is TGTGCCAGCAGCTTCGGGAGCAGGTCCTACAATGAGCAGTTCTTC. Protein sequence: CASSFGSRSYNEQFF.